The 12 T cell receptor beta chains below come from one sample, sequenced in a study of resident and recirculating memory T cells in vitiligo. Data came from immunoSEQ multiplex PCR; TCRdb stores just in-frame clones and leaves some out. Of about 76,000 clones detected, around 92% appear once; the ten largest clones hold about 5%. Material: blood. The origin of the receptors is a male donor with vitiligo.

The rearrangement uses TRBV19 and TRBJ2-7, with D unresolved. V was cut by 5 bases and J by 0 bases, with 8 bases left in between. The germline gives CDR1 LNHDA, CDR2 SQIVND (reference sequence). The CDR3 totals 13 residues. CDR3 nucleotide sequence: TGTGCCAGTAGTCGCGTGAGCTCCTACGAGCAGTACTTC. Translating gives CASSRVSSYEQYF.

The V call is TRBV25-1, the J call TRBJ2-5; D unresolved. V dropped 4 bases and J dropped 5 bases, with 17 bases sitting between them. Looked up from germline, CDR1 is MGHDK and CDR2 is SYGVNS. The CDR3 consists of 15 residues. The DNA of the CDR3 is TGTGCCAGCAGTGGCCCTCCAGCAGGTCGGGAGACCCAGTACTTC. Amino acids: CASSGPPAGRETQYF.

The chain joins TRBV4-1 to TRBJ2-7; TRBD2 matches at 9 bases. With V trimmed by 6 bases and J by 1 base, 10 bases remained unmatched. The germline gives CDR1 MGHRA, CDR2 YSYEKL. This CDR3 has 16 residues. CDR3 region: CASRRGLAGRSYEQYF. As DNA, the CDR3 is TGCGCCAGCAGGCGGGGCCTAGCGGGAAGATCCTACGAGCAGTACTTC.

This rearrangement joins TRBV9 to TRBJ1-2; 8 bases fit TRBD1. CDR1 SGDLS and CDR2 YYNGEE come from the germline V gene. This CDR3 is 15 amino acids long. Germline trimming cut 4 bases from V and 4 bases from J; bases unmatched to any gene: 9. The CDR3 DNA reads as TGTGCCAGCAGCCCCCACAGGGGGGAGTTCTATGGCTACACCTTC. This translates into CASSPHRGEFYGYTF.

The rearrangement joins TRBV18 to TRBJ2-7, with 11 positions matching TRBD2. The CDR3 contains 17 residues. CDR1 is KGHSH, CDR2 LQKENI, per germline. The junction had 10 bases not matched to a gene; V was cut back by 3 bases and J by 3 bases. The CDR3, as DNA: TGTGCCAGCTCACCCCCAGGAGTAGCGGGAGGGGGCTACGAGCAGTACTTC. This sequence encodes CASSPPGVAGGGYEQYF.

This chain links TRBV9 with TRBJ2-2; TRBD2 agrees at 9 bases. Germline V lookup: CDR1 SGDLS, CDR2 YYNGEE. This CDR3 is built from 16 residues. V was clipped by 4 bases and J by 6 bases; unmatched bases: 10. CDR3 sequence: CASSPMGGRAPGELFF. The CDR3 DNA follows: TGTGCCAGCAGCCCGATGGGCGGGAGGGCCCCCGGGGAGCTGTTTTTT. The full variable domain, with the rest looked up from reference TRBV9 and TRBJ2-2, is DSGVTQTPKHLITATGQRVTLRCSPRSGDLSVYWYQQSLDQGLQFLIQYYNGEERAKGNILERFSAQQFPDLHSELNLSSLELGDSALYFCASSPMGGRAPGELFFGEGSRLTVL.

This chain uses TRBV28 with TRBJ1-5; maybe TRBD1 (5 bases). The ends were cut back, 1 base at V and 6 bases at J, with 16 bases in the middle. CDR1 is MDHEN, CDR2 SYDVKM, per germline. The CDR3 runs 16 residues. The DNA for the CDR3 is TGTGCCAGCAGTTTATATGGGGGACTGCCGGGTCAGCCCCAGCATTTT. Translated: CASSLYGGLPGQPQHF.

The chain has TRBV11-1 and TRBJ2-7; 8 bases are a match to TRBD1. V gave up 0 bases and J gave up 3 bases; unmatched junction bases: 10. The CDR3 is 17 amino acids. In germline, CDR1 is SGHAT, CDR2 FQDESV (reference sequence). The CDR3 coding sequence is TGTGCCAGCAGCTTAGCGAGGGGGCGCAGGGGGCTCTACGAGCAGTACTTC. This gives the protein CASSLARGRRGLYEQYF.

J is TRBJ2-7 and V is TRBV29-1; possibly TRBD2 for D (5 bases). The CDR3 is made up of 11 amino acids. CDR1 is SQVTM and CDR2 is ANQGSEA in the germline V gene. Trimming cost V 6 bases and J 3 bases, with 9 bases left between them. This CDR3 reads CSVRLSYEQYF. The CDR3 DNA sequence: TGCAGCGTCAGACTAAGCTACGAGCAGTACTTC.

The chain is built from TRBV7-8 and TRBJ1-1; 7 bases map to TRBD1. The CDR3 spans 16 residues. Losses at the gene ends were 5 bases for V and 1 base for J; bases not matched to a gene: 10. Per the germline V gene, CDR1 is SGHVS and CDR2 is FQNEAQ. CDR3 sequence reads: CASSLGTGQPNTEAFF. As DNA, the CDR3 is TGTGCCAGCAGCCTAGGTACGGGACAGCCGAACACTGAAGCTTTCTTT.

This clone was observed once. The gene calls are TRBV28 and TRBJ2-5; D is perhaps TRBD2 (5 bases). V lost 8 bases and J 4 bases, leaving 17 bases between the germline ends. Germline V gene lookup returns CDR1 MDHEN and CDR2 SYDVKM. The CDR3 is made up of 14 amino acids. Here the CDR3 DNA reads TGTGCCAGCGGCATACGGTGGAGCGGAGAGACCCAGTACTTC. This translates into CASGIRWSGETQYF. The variable domain in full, with the rest retrieved from reference TRBV28 and TRBJ2-5, is DVKVTQSSRYLVKRTGEKVFLECVQDMDHENMFWYRQDPGLGLRLIYFSYDVKMKEKGDIPEGYSVSREKKERFSLILESASTNQTSMYLCASGIRWSGETQYFGPGTRLLVL.

V is TRBV7-9 and J is TRBJ2-5; tentative D call: TRBD2 (7 bases). Germline assignment: CDR1 SEHNR and CDR2 FQNEAQ (reference sequence). The germline V and J ends were trimmed by 5 bases and 5 bases, with 21 bases remaining between them. CDR3 length: 16 amino acids. The CDR3 region is CASSLTGGGTRETQYF. In DNA form, the CDR3 reads TGTGCCAGCAGCCTTACGGGGGGCGGGACTCGGGAGACCCAGTACTTC.